The clone carrying this T cell receptor beta chain was seen only a few times. Its antigen is unidentified. Reverse transcription of all isolated RNA meant that expressed TCRB transcripts were sequenced. The protocol was immunoSEQ multiplex PCR, while the TCRdb copy is restricted to in-frame clones and leaves out a portion. The sample contains some 660,000 clones, around an eighth of which appear only once. Germline-derived CDR1 and CDR2 are SEHNR and FQNEAQ (reference sequence). The ends were cut back, 2 bases at V and 0 bases at J, with 11 bases in the middle. The CDR3 spans 17 residues. The data originate from a study of beta chain features in type 1 diabetes. Study background: Researchers looked at roughly 110 million sorted cells across all samples.

Study findings and constraints: Equally in patients and controls, PCR might preferentially amplify shorter templates. Type 1 diabetes patients had TCRB CDR3s that were shorter (moderately but significantly so) in all four CD4+ subsets. Any role of HLA type in TCRB rearrangement remained unresolved here.

Input material: naive CD4+ T cells from blood. The chain recombines TRBV7-9 with TRBJ2-6; D gene unclear. This receptor was obtained from a man younger than 30 with type 1 diabetes. As DNA, the CDR3 is TGTGCCAGCAGCTTATTCGGGTTGGGCTCTGGGGCCAACGTCCTGACTTTC. Its translation is CASSLFGLGSGANVLTF.